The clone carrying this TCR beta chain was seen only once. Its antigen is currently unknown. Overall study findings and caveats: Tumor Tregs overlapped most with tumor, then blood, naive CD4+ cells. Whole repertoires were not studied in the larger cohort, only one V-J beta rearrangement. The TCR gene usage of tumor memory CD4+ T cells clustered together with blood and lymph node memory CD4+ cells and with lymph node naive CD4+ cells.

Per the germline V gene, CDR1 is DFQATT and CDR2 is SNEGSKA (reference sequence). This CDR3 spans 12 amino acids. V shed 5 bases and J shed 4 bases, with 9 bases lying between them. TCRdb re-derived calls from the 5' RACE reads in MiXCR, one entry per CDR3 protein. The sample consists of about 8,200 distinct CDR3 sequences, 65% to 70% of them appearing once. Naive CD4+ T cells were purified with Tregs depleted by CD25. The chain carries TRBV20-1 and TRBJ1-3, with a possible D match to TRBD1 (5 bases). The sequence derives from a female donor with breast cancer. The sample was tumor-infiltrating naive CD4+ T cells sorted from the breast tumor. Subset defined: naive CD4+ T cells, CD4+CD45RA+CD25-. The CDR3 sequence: CSAAGPGNTIYF. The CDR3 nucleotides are TGCAGTGCTGCGGGACCCGGAAACACCATATATTTT.